Included here is one T cell receptor beta chain sequence, with context. Antigen specificity is unknown. These data belong to a study of CD8+ T cells in alopecia areata. The V gene lost 5 bases and the J gene lost 6 bases, with 33 bases spanning the gap. The CDR3 runs to 20 residues. Germline CDR1 is MNHEY and CDR2 is SMNVEV (reference sequence). The study's findings and limits: Relative to mice, TCR sharing across patients was less clear, a difference possibly HLA-related.

CD4+ and CD8+ T cells were sorted from PBMCs. Extracted from the samples, RNA was reverse transcribed into cDNA to serve as the sequencing template. Sequenced by immunoSEQ multiplex PCR; TCRdb stores in-frame clones only, minus some. The sample holds some 150,000 clones, just over 65% seen once. The chain carries TRBV27 and TRBJ2-3, with D perhaps matching TRBD1 (6 bases). This receptor was taken from a human donor with alopecia areata. Specimen: CD8+ T cells sorted from blood, collected at week 0. The CDR3: CASSPTRGSTGNPYLDTQYF. The CDR3, as DNA: TGTGCCAGCAGTCCCACCAGGGGATCAACCGGGAACCCCTATCTGGATACGCAGTATTTT.